The sequence of this TCR beta chain was determined in a study of cytomegalovirus exposure and HLA in healthy donors. Germline CDR1 LNHDA, CDR2 SQIVND (reference sequence). V lost 3 bases, J lost 4 bases, and 8 bases stayed unmatched. The CDR3 is made up of 15 amino acids. TCRdb's table, derived via immunoSEQ multiplex PCR, lists solely in-frame clones and lacks some. The sample yields roughly 100,000 clones, 85% seen once. The chain has TRBV19 and TRBJ1-2; TRBD1 matches 7 bases. Material for sequencing was PBMCs. This clonotype was sampled from a man between 18 and 29 years old in good health and CMV-seropositive. CDR3 region: CASSILQGEVYGYTF. The CDR3 nucleotides are TGTGCCAGTAGTATTTTGCAGGGGGAGGTCTATGGCTACACCTTC.